This T cell receptor (beta chain) was identified in a study of CD4 T cells in relation to SARS-CoV-2 and coronaviruses. Overall study: PBMCs were cultured with antigen for roughly nine days before TCR beta sequencing.

TCRdb's copy holds only in-frame clones and misses some; the assay was immunoSEQ multiplex PCR. The table lists some 30,000 clones, over 60% of them singletons. Unexposed donor CD4+ T cells date from about 2011-2018, before the COVID-19 pandemic. After about 10 days of culture, CD4+ T cells were isolated. Germline CDR1 SSHAT, CDR2 FNYEAQ (reference sequence). This CDR3 is 15 amino acids long. Remarks on this clone: The antigen remains unidentified. At one of its ends the junction is not consistent with the germline gene, which may arise from a read error.

The rearrangement uses TRBV7-7 and TRBJ2-7; TRBD2 aligns across 10 bases. The source is a human donor in good health. The sample was CD4+ T cells from PBMCs, cultured in vitro. The CDR3, as DNA: TGTGCTAGCAGCTTAGAAGCGGGAGGGCCCTACGAGCAGTACTTC. Its translation is CASSLEAGGPYEQYF.